This T cell receptor (beta chain) was captured by sequencing in a study of CD8+CD57+ T cells in acquired aplastic anemia. Across the whole study: DNA recovered from sorted CD4+ and CD8+ cells had a mean of about 3.5 ug. Sequencing produced an average of about 10.8 million reads per healthy donor for CD4+ cells. Study-level points and caveats: Patients were compared with controls for CD8+ Simpson's diversity, and no significant difference emerged. Common to patients and controls were twenty-nine CD8+ CDR3 sequences.

Looked up from germline, CDR1 is DFQATT and CDR2 is SNEGSKA (reference sequence). Trimming left V 4 bases short and J 3 bases short, with 13 bases between. The CDR3 is made up of 14 amino acids. As for this clonotype: Its antigen is not known.

Profiling of TCR beta VDJ combinations and CDR3 sequences used genomic DNA as template. TCRdb recomputed calls from the reads with MiXCR, one row per CDR3 protein. The repertoire holds around 170,000 distinct CDR3 sequences, with 55% to 80% as singletons. This clonotype originated in a human donor in good health. The rearrangement links TRBV20-1 to TRBJ1-3, with D perhaps TRBD1 (5 bases). Sequencing was performed on sorted CD4+, CD8+, or CD8+CD57+ T cells (not recorded which) from PBMCs. The DNA for the CDR3 is TGCAGTGCTACCGCCAGGGTAGATGGAAACACCATATATTTT. This codes for CSATARVDGNTIYF.